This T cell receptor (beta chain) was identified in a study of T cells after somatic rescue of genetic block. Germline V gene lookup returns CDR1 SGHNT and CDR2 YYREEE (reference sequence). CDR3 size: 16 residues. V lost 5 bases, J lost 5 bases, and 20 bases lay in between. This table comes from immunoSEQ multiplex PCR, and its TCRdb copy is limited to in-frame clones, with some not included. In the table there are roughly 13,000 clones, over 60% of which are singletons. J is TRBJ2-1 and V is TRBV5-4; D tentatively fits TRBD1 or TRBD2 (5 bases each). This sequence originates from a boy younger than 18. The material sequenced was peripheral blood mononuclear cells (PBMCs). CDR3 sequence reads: CASRGVKDGAHNEQFF. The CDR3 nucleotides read TGTGCCAGCAGGGGGGTGAAGGACGGGGCCCACAATGAGCAGTTCTTC. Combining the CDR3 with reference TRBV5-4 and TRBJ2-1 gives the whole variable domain ETGVTQSPTHLIKTRGQQVTLRCSSQSGHNTVSWYQQALGQGPQFIFQYYREEENGRGNFPPRFSGLQFPNYSSELNVNALELDDSALYLCASRGVKDGAHNEQFFGPGTRLTVL.